The entry that follows covers one T cell receptor beta chain sequence. Its antigen is unidentified. This sample is part of a study of PD-1 blockade in classical Hodgkin lymphoma. General study results and limits: For complete responders, baseline diversity was comparable to that of newly diagnosed patients. Reported baseline diversity: healthy donors highest, relapsed/refractory patients lowest.

The V gene's germline CDR1 is MNHEY and CDR2 SMNVEV (reference sequence). The CDR3 has 15 amino acids. The V segment lost 5 bases and the J segment 0 bases; nucleotides outside the gene matches: 6. Clones were read by immunoSEQ multiplex PCR, and TCRdb kept only the in-frame ones, dropping some. The top ten clones hold around 1.5% of a sample with approximately 9,300 clones, approximately 88% of them seen once. Time point denoted: cycle 4 day 1 (C4D1), after 5 to 7 weeks of nivolumab. Following autologous stem cell transplantation, relapse occurred in every patient, and exposure to brentuximab vedotin varied. Isolation of CD4+ T cells from thawed PBMCs was performed by magnetic negative selection.

The sequences come from CD4+ T cells from blood, collected before the fourth cycle of nivolumab. The source of this sequence is a human donor with classical Hodgkin lymphoma. The V gene is TRBV27, the J gene TRBJ1-1; 7 bases fit TRBD1. CDR3 protein: CASSPRRGLNTEAFF. In nucleotides, the CDR3 is TGTGCCAGCAGTCCTCGCAGGGGGTTGAACACTGAAGCTTTCTTT.